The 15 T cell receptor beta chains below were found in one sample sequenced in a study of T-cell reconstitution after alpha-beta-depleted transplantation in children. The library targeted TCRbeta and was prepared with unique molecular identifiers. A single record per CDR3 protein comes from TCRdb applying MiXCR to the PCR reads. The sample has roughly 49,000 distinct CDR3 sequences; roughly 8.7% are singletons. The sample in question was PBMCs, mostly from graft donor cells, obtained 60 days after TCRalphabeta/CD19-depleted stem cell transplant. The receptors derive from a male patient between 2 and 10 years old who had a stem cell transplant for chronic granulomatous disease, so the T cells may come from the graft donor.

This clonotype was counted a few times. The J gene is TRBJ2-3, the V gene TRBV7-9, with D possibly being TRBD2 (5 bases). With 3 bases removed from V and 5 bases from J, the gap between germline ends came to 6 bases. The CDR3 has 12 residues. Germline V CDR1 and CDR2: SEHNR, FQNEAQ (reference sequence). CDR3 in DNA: TGTGCCAGCAGCTTCCGGGAAGATACGCAGTATTTT. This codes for CASSFREDTQYF.

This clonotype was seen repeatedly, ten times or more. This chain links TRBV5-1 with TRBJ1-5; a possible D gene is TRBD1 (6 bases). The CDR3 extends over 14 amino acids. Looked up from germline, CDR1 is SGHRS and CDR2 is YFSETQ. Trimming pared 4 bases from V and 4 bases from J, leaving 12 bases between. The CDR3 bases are TGCGCCAGCAGCCTCGGGACAATGAATCAGCCCCAGCATTTT. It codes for CASSLGTMNQPQHF.

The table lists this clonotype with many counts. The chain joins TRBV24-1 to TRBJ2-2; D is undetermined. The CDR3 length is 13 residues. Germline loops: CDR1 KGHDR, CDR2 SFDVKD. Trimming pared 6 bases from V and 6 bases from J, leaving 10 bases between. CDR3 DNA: TGTGCCACCAGTTTCCCCGGGTCCGGGGAGCTGTTTTTT. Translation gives CATSFPGSGELFF.

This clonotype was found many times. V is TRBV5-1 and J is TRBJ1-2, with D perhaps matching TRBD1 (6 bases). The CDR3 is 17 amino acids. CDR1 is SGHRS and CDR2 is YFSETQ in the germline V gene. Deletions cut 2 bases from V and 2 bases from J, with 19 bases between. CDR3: CASSLRGGQYLNYGYTF. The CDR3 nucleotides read TGCGCCAGCAGCTTAAGAGGCGGACAGTATTTAAACTATGGCTACACCTTC.

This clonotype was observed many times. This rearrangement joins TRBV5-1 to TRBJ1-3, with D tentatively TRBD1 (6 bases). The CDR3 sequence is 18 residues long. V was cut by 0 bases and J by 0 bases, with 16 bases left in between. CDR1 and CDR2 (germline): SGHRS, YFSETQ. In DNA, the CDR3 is TGCGCCAGCAGCTTGGGGGGGCCCGCTCACCTCTCTGGAAACACCATATATTTT. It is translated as CASSLGGPAHLSGNTIYF. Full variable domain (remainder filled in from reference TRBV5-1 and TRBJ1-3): KAGVTQTPRYLIKTRGQQVTLSCSPISGHRSVSWYQQTPGQGLQFLFEYFSETQRNKGNFPGRFSGRQFSNSRSEMNVSTLELGDSALYLCASSLGGPAHLSGNTIYFGEGSWLTVV.

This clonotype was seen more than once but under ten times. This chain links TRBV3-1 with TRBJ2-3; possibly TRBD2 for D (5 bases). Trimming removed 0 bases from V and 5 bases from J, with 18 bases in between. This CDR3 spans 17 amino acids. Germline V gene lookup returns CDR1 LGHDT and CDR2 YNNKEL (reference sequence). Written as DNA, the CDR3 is TGTGCCAGCAGCCAAGATAGATGGCGGGCCAAAGGAGATACGCAGTATTTT. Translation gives CASSQDRWRAKGDTQYF.

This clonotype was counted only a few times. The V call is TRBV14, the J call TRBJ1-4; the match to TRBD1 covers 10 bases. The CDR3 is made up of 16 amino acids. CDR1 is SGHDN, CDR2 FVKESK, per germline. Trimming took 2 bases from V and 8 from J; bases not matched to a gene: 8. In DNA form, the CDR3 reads TGTGCCAGCAGCCAACAGGGGACAGGGGCTCGGGAAAAACTGTTTTTT. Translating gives CASSQQGTGAREKLFF.

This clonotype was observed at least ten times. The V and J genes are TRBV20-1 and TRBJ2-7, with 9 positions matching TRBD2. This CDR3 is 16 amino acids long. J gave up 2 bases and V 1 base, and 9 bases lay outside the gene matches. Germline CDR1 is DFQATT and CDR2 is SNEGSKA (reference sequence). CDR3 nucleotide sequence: TGCAGTGCTAGAGCCCCACCGGGACTAGCAGCCTACGAGCAGTACTTC. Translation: CSARAPPGLAAYEQYF.

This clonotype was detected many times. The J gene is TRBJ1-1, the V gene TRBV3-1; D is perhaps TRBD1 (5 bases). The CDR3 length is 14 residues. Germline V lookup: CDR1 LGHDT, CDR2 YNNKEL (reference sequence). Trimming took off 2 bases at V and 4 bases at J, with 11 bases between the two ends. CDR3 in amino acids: CASSQRSGGTEAFF. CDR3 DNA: TGTGCCAGCAGCCAACGATCCGGGGGCACTGAAGCTTTCTTT.

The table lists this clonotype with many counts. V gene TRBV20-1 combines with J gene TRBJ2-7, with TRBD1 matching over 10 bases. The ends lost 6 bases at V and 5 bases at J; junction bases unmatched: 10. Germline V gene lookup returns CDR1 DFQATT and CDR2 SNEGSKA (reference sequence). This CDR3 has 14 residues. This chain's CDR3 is CSAHQGQGRHEQYF. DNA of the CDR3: TGCAGTGCCCACCAGGGACAGGGGAGGCACGAGCAGTACTTC.

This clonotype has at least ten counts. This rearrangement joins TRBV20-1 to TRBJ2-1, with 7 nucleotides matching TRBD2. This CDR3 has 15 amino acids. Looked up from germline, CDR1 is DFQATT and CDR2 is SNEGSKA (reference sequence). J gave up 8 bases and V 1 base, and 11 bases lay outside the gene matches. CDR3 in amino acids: CSARGGGRREYEQFF. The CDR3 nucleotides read TGCAGTGCTAGAGGTGGGGGTCGGCGGGAGTATGAGCAGTTCTTC.

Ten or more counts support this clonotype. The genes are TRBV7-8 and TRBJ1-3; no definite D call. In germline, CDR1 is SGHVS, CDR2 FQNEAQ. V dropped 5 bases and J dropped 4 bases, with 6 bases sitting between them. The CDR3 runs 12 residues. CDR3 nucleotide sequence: TGTGCCAGCAGCGCTACAGGAAACACCATATATTTT. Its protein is CASSATGNTIYF.

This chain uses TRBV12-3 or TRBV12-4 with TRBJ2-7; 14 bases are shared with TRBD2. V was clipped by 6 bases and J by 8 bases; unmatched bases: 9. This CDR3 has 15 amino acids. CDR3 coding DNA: TGTGCCAGCAGCGTGGGGACTAGCGGGAGTCATAAGCAGTACTTC. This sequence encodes CASSVGTSGSHKQYF.

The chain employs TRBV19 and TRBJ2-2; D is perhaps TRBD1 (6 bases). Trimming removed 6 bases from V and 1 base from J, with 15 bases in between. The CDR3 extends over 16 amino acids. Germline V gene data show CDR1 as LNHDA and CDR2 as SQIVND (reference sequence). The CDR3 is CASRKGGRENTGELFF. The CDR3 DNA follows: TGTGCCAGTAGGAAAGGGGGTCGGGAGAACACCGGGGAGCTGTTTTTT.

The CDR3 is CSVTGGDSEKLFF. The CDR3 nucleotides are TGCAGCGTTACAGGGGGCGATAGTGAAAAACTGTTTTTT. The chain uses TRBV29-1 and TRBJ1-4; 9 bases fit TRBD1. The V and J ends lost 5 bases and 7 bases, in that order; junction bases with no gene match: 5. CDR3 length: 13 residues. In germline, CDR1 is SQVTM, CDR2 ANQGSEA.